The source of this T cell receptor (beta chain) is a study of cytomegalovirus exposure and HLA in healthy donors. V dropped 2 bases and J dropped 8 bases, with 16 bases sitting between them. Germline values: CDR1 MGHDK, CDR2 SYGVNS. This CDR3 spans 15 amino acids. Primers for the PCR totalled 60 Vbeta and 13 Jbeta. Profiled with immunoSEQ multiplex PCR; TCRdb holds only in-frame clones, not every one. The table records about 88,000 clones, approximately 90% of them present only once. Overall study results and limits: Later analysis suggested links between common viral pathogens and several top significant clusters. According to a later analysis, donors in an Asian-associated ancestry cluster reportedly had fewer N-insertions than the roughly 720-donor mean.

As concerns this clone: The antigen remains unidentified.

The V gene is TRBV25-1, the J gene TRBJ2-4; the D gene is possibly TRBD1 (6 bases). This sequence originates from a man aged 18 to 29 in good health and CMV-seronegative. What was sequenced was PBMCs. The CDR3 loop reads CASSERDIGSHIQYF. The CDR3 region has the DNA TGTGCCAGCAGTGAACGGGACATCGGATCACACATTCAGTACTTC.